This TCR beta chain was documented in a study of Graves' ophthalmopathy and Graves' hyperthyroidism. TCR beta CDR3 regions were amplified from RNA transcripts. In the first round, RT-PCR was carried out with HTBI primers, and a multiplex PCR formed the second round. MiXCR was run by TCRdb on the multiplex PCR reads, yielding one entry per CDR3 protein. The sample has 300,000 or so distinct CDR3 sequences, roughly a sixth seen once. This clonotype was picked up many times. This CDR3 region has 12 residues. V lost 0 bases and J lost 4, with 4 bases in between. Per the germline V gene, CDR1 is LNHNV and CDR2 is YYDKDF (reference sequence).

Sequencing was carried out using peripheral blood. V and J are TRBV15 and TRBJ2-7; D gene ambiguous. The TCR sequence derives from an adult man with Graves' ophthalmopathy. CDR3 coding DNA: TGTGCCACCAGCAGAGATCATTACGAGCAGTACTTC. Protein: CATSRDHYEQYF. The full variable domain, with the rest looked up from reference TRBV15 and TRBJ2-7, is DAMVIQNPRYQVTQFGKPVTLSCSQTLNHNVMYWYQQKSSQAPKLLFHYYDKDFNNEADTPDNFQSRRPNTSFCFLDIRSPGLGDTAMYLCATSRDHYEQYFGPGTRLTVT.